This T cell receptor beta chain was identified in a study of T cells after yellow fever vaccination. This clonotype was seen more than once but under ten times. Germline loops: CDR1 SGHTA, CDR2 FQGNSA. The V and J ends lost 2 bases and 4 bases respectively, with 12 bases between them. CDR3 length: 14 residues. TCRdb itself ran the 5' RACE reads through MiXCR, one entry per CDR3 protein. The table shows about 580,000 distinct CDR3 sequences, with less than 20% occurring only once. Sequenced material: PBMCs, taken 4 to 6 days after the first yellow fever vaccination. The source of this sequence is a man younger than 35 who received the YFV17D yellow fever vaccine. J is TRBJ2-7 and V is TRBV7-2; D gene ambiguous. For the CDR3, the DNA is TGTGCCAGCAGCTTAACGCCCTTAAGGTACGAGCAGTACGTC. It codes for CASSLTPLRYEQYV.